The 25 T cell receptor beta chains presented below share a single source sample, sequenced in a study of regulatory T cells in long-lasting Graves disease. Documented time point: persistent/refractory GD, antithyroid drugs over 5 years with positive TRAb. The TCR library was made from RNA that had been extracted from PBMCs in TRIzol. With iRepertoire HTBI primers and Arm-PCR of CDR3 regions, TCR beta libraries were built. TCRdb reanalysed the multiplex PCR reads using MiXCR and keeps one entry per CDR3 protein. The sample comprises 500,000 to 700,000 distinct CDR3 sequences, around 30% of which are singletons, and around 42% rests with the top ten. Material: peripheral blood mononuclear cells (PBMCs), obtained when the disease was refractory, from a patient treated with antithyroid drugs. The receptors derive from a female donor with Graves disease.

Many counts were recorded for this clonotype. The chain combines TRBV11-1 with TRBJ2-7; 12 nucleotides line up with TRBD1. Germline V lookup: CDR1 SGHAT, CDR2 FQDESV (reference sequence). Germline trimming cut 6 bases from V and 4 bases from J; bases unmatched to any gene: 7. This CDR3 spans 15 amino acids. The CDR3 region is CASSAGTGGRYEQYF. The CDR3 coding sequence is TGTGCCAGCAGTGCCGGGACAGGGGGCAGGTACGAGCAGTACTTC. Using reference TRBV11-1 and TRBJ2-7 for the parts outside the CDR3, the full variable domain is EAEVAQSPRYKITEKSQAVAFWCDPISGHATLYWYRQILGQGPELLVQFQDESVVDDSQLPKDRFSAERLKGVDSTLKIQPAELGDSAMYLCASSAGTGGRYEQYFGPGTRLTVT.

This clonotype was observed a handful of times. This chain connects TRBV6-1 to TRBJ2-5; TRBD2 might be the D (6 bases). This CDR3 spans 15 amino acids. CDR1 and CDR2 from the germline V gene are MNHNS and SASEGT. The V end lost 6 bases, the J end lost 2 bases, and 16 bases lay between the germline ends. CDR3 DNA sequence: TGTGCCAGCAGCCGCATGGGGCGGGGTCAAGAGACCCAGTACTTC. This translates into CASSRMGRGQETQYF.

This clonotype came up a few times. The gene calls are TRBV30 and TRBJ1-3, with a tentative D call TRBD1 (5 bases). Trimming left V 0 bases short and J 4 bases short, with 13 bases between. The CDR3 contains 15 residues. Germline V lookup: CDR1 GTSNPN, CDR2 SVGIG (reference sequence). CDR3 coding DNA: TGTGCCTGGAGTGTTATAGCAGGGTCCGGAAACACCATATATTTT. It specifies CAWSVIAGSGNTIYF.

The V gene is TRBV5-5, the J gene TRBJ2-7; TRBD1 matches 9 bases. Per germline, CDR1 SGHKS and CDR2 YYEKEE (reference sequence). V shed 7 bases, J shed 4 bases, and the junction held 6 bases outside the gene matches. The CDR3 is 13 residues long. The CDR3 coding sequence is TGTGCCAGCGAAATGACAGGGGGGTACGAGCAGTACTTC. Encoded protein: CASEMTGGYEQYF.

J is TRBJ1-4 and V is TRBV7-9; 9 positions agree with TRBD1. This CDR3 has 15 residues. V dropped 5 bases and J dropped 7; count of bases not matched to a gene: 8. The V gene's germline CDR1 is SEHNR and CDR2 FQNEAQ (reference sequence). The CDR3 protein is CASSAKQGASEKLFF. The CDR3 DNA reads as TGTGCCAGCAGCGCCAAACAGGGGGCGAGTGAAAAACTGTTTTTT.

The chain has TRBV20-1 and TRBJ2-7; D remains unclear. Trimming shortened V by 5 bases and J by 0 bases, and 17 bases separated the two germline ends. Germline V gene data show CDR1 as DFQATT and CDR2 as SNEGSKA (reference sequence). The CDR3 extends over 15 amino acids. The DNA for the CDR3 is TGCAGTGCTCCGGGCGGTTCCTTCCCCTCCTACGAGCAGTACTTC. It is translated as CSAPGGSFPSYEQYF.

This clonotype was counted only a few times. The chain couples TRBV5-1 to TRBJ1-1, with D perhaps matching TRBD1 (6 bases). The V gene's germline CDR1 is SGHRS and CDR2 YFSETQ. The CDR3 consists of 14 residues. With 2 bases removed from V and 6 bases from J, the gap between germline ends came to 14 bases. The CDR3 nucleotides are TGCGCCAGCAGCTTCCGGACAGATGGAGCTGAAGCTTTCTTT. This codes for CASSFRTDGAEAFF.

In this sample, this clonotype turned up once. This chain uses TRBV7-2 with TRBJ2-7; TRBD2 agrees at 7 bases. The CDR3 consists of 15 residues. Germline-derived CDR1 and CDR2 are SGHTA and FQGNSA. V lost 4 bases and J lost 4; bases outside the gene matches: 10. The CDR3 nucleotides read TGTGCCAGCAGCTACGAAGGGACTACCCGTTACGAGCAGTACTTC. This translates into CASSYEGTTRYEQYF.

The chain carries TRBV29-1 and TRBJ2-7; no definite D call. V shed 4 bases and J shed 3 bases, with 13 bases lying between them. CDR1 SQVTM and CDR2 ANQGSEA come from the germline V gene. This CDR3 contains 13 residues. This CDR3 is CSVAWAIHYEQYF. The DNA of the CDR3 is TGCAGCGTTGCGTGGGCGATTCACTACGAGCAGTACTTC.

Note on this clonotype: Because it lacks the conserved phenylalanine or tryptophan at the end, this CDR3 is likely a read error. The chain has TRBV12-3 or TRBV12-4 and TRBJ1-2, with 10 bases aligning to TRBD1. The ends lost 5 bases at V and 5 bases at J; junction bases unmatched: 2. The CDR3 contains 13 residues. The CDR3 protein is CASSPGQGYGYTS. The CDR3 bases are TGTGCCAGCAGTCCGGGACAGGGGTATGGCTACACCTCC.

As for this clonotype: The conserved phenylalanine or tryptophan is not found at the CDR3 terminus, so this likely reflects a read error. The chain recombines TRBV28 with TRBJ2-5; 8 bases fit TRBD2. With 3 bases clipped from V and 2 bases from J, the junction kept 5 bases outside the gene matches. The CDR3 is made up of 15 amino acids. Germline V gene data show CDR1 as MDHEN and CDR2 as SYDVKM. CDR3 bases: TGTGCCAGCAGTTTTGGCGGGAGGAATCAAGAGACCCAGTACCTC. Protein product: CASSFGGRNQETQYL.

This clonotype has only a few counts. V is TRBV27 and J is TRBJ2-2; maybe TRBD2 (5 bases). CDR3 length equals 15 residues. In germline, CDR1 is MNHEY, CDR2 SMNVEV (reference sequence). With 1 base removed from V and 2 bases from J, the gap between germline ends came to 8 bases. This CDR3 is CASSLFRDNTGELFF. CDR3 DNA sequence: TGTGCCAGCAGTTTATTCCGGGATAACACCGGGGAGCTGTTTTTT.

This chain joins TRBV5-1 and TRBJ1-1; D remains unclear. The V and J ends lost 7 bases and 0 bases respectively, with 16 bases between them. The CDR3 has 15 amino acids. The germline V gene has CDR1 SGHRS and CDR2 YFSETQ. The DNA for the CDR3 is TGCGCCAGCTCACCAACTGCGAACATGAACACTGAAGCTTTCTTT. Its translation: CASSPTANMNTEAFF.

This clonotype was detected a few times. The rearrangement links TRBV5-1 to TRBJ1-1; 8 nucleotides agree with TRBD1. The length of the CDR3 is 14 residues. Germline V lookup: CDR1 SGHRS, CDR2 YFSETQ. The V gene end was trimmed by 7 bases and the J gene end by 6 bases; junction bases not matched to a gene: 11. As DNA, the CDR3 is TGCGCCAGCGGCCCAGGACAGGGTTCCCCTGAAGCTTTCTTT. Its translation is CASGPGQGSPEAFF.

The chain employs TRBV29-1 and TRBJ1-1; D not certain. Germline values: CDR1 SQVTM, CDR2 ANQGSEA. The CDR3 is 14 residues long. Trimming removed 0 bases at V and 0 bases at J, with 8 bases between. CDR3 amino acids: CSVEEGGLNTEAFF. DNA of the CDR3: TGCAGCGTTGAAGAAGGAGGCCTGAACACTGAAGCTTTCTTT.

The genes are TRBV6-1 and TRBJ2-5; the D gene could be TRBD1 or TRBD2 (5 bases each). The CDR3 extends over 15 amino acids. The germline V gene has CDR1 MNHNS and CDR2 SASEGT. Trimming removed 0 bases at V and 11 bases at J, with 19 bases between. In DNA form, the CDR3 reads TGTGCCAGCAGTGAAGCGGGGCGGCCGTCTTGGGAGCAGTACTTC. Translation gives CASSEAGRPSWEQYF.

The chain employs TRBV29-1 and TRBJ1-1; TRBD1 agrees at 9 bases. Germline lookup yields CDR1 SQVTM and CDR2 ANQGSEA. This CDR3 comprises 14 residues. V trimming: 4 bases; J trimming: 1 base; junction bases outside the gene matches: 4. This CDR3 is CSVGVTGGNTEAFF. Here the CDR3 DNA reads TGCAGCGTTGGGGTGACAGGGGGGAACACTGAAGCTTTCTTT.

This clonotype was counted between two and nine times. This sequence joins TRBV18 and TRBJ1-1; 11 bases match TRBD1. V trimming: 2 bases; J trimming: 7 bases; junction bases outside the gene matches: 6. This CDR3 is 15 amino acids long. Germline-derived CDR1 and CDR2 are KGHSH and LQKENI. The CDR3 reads CASSPGTGGTIEAFF. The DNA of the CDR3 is TGTGCCAGCTCACCAGGGACAGGGGGTACAATTGAAGCTTTCTTT.

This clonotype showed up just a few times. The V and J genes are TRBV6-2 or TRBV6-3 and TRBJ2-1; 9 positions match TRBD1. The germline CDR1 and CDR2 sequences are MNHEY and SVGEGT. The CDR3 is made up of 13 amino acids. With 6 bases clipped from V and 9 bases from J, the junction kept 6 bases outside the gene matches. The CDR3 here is CASRHTGGAEQFF. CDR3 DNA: TGTGCCAGCAGACACACAGGGGGCGCTGAGCAGTTCTTC.

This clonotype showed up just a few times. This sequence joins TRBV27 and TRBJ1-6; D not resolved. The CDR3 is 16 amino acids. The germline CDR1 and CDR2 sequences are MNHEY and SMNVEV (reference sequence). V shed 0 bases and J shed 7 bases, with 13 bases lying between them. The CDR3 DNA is TGTGCCAGCAGTTTATCGAGAGGGTCAAAGAATTCACCCCTCCACTTT. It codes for CASSLSRGSKNSPLHF.

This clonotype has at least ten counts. CDR3 DNA: TGTGCCTGGAGTGCCGGCGGGGTGGAATGGAACACTGAAGCTTTCTTT. Encoded protein: CAWSAGGVEWNTEAFF. The rearrangement uses TRBV30 and TRBJ1-1, with D hard to call. This CDR3 has 16 residues. Between the trimmed V and J ends, which lost 1 base and 1 base, there was a span of 16 bases. The germline V gene has CDR1 GTSNPN and CDR2 SVGIG (reference sequence). The full variable domain, completed using reference TRBV30 and TRBJ1-1, is SQTIHQWPATLVQPVGSPLSLECTVEGTSNPNLYWYRQAAGRGLQLLFYSVGIGQISSEVPQNLSASRPQDRQFILSSKKLLLSDSGFYLCAWSAGGVEWNTEAFFGQGTRLTVV.

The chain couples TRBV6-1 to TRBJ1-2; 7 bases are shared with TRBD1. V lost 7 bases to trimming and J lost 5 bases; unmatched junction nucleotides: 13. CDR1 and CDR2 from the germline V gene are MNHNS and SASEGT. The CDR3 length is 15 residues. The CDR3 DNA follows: TGTGCCAGCACCCATTACCGGGACAGTCTTTATGGCTACACCTTC. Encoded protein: CASTHYRDSLYGYTF.

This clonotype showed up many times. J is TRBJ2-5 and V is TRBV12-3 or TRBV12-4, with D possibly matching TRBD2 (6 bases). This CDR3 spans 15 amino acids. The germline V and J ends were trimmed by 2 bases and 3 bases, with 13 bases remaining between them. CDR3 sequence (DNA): TGTGCCAGCAGTTTATGGCGGGGATGGGAAGAGACCCAGTACTTC. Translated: CASSLWRGWEETQYF.

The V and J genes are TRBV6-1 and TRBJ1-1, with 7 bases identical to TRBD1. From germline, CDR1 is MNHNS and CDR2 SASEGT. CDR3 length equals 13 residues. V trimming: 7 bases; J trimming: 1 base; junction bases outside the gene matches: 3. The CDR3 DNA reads TGTGCCAGCACCAAGGGGGCGAACACTGAAGCTTTCTTT. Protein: CASTKGANTEAFF.

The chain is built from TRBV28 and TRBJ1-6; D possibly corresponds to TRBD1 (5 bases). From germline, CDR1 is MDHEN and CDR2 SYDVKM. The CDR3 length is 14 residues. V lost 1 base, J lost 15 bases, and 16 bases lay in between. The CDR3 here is CASSLSKGSGGLHF. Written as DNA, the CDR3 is TGTGCCAGCAGTTTATCCAAGGGCTCGGGGGGCCTCCACTTT.